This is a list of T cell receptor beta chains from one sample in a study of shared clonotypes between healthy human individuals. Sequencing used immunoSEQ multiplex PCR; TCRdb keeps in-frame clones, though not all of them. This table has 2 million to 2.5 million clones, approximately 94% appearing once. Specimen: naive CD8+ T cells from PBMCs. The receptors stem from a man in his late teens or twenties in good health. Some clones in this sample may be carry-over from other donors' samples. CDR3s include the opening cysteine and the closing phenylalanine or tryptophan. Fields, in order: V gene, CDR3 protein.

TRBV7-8	CASSLSGGSVGGLAQYF
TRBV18	CASSPSSWGMNTEAFF
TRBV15	CATSSSRNQETQYF
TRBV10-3	CAPRQTNTGELFF
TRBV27	CASSSRGLGGYTF
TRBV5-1	CASSPTSGSISDTQYF
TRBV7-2	CASSFSGGGGYNEQFF
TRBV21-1	CASSKFGQGGCEQYF
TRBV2	CASSEFSIAGGYLGETQYF
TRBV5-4	CASSVTGADTDTQYF
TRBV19	CASMGGNSYEQYF
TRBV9	CASGPGGPREQYF
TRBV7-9	CASSLPGLAVISSYEQYF
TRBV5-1	CASSLGRTEQYF
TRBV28	CASSPGGNEQFF
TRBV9	CASSPGTAPSEQYF
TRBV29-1	CSADKDRASSYEQYF
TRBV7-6	CASSLTSEQGSYEQYF
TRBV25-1	CASSDGGSARGTQYF
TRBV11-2	CASSHSGNPYNEQFF
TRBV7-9	CASSLLLEGGAEAFF
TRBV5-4	CASSPRGGVNEKLFF